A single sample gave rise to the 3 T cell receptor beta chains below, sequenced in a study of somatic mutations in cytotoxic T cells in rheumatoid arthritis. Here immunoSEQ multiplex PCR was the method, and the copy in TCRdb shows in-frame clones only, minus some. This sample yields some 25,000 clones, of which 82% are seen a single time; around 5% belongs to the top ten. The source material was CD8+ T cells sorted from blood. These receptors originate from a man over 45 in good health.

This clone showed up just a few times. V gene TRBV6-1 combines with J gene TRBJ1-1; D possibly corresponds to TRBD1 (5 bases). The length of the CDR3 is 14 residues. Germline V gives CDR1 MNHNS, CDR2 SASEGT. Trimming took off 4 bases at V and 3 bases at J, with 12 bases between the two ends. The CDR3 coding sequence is TGTGCCAGCAGTGCCGGGACGGAGCACACTGAAGCTTTCTTT. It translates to CASSAGTEHTEAFF.

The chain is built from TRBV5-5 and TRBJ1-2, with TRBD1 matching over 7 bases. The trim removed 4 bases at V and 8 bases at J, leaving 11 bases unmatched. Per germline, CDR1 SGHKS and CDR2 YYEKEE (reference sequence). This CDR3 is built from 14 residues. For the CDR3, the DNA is TGTGCCAGCAGCCTAGAAGGAGGGGGCTTCGGCTACACCTTC. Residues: CASSLEGGGFGYTF.

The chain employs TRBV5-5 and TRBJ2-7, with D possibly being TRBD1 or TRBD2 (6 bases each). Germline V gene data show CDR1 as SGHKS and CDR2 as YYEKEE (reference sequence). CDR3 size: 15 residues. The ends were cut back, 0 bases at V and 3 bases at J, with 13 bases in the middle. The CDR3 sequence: CASSLEWGRGYEQYF. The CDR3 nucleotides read TGTGCCAGCAGCTTGGAATGGGGGCGGGGCTACGAGCAGTACTTC.